One sample yielded the 2 T cell receptor beta chains listed below, sequenced in a study of blood T cell repertoires in COVID-19. Some clones are missing from TCRdb's copy, which holds only in-frame ones; the method was immunoSEQ multiplex PCR. The sample shows 170,000 or so clones, roughly 84% of them seen only once. The material sequenced was peripheral blood. Every receptor here comes from a man in his fifties or sixties with active or convalescent COVID-19.

The V gene is TRBV5-4, the J gene TRBJ1-6; 7 bases fit TRBD1. The length of the CDR3 is 12 residues. V gave up 7 bases and J gave up 8 bases; unmatched junction bases: 3. Germline values: CDR1 SGHNT, CDR2 YYREEE (reference sequence). CDR3 region: CASGQVDSPLHF. The DNA for the CDR3 is TGTGCCAGCGGACAGGTGGATTCACCCCTCCACTTT.

This clone was recorded a few times. V gene TRBV6-2 or TRBV6-3 combines with J gene TRBJ1-1; TRBD1 might be the D (5 bases). V lost 5 bases to trimming and J lost 7 bases, with 11 bases between them. CDR1 is MNHEY and CDR2 is SVGEGT in the germline V gene. The CDR3 spans 12 residues. CDR3 in amino acids: CASSRRGVEAFF. The CDR3 DNA is TGTGCCAGCAGTAGGCGGGGCGTTGAAGCTTTCTTT.